There are a few counts of the clone carrying this TCR beta chain. The CDR3 consists of 14 residues. In germline, CDR1 is SGHDN, CDR2 FVKESK. Trimming left V 3 bases short and J 2 bases short, with 9 bases between. This specimen belongs to a study of response to subunit inactivated influenza vaccine. Each CDR3 protein is one row after TCRdb ran MiXCR on the RT-PCR reads. The table lists around 480,000 distinct CDR3 sequences, more than 15% of them singletons. The gene calls are TRBV14 and TRBJ2-3, with D perhaps matching TRBD2 (6 bases). The receptor comes from a man aged 50 to 69 who received an inactivated influenza vaccine. Here the sequenced sample was CD4+ T cells sorted from PBMCs, taken approximately 25 months after vaccination. The CDR3 nucleotides are TGTGCCAGCAGCCAGGGACTCCTCACAGATACGCAGTATTTT. It translates to CASSQGLLTDTQYF.